These T cell receptor beta chains were read from a single sample in a study of beta chain features in type 1 diabetes. Using immunoSEQ multiplex PCR, the repertoire was profiled, and TCRdb retains in-frame clones only, with some absent. This table has hundreds of thousands of clones, around 15% appearing once. Sequenced sample: naive CD4+ T cells from blood. The receptors stem from a man aged 18 to 30 with type 1 diabetes. CDR3s include the opening cysteine and the closing phenylalanine or tryptophan. D genes are given only for firm matches. Size tells how often a clone was seen (once, few, many) or the class of an expanded clone, and some rows leave it out.

>TRBD2|TRBV28|-|TRBJ2-1
TGTGCCAGCAGTCCGGGACTAGCGGGAAAAAAGTTCTTC
CASSPGLAGKKFF
>-|TRBV5-1|-|TRBJ2-2
TGCGCCAGCAGCTTGAAGAACACCGGGGAGCTGTTTTTT
CASSLKNTGELFF
>TRBD1|TRBV7-9|-|TRBJ1-6
TGTGCCAGCAGCTCTGGGGACAGTCGTAATTCACCCCTCCACTTT
CASSSGDSRNSPLHF
>TRBD1|TRBV4-1|-|TRBJ1-5
TGCGCCAGCAGCCAAGATCCCCGGGACAGCGATTATAGCAATCAGCCCCAGCATTTT
CASSQDPRDSDYSNQPQHF
>TRBD1|TRBV7-2|-|TRBJ1-4
TGTGCCAGCAGCACCCGACAGGGTCTTGATGAAAAACTGTTTTTT
CASSTRQGLDEKLFF
>TRBD1|TRBV10-3|few|TRBJ1-1
TGTGCCATCAGTGAGTCAACAGGGGGTAGGACTGAAGCTTTCTTT
CAISESTGGRTEAFF
>-|TRBV7-7|-|TRBJ1-2
TGTGCTAGCAGAGAACGCGGCACTACTGGCTACACCTTC
CASRERGTTGYTF
>-|TRBV5-4|few|TRBJ1-2
TGTGCCAGCAGCCCTTCTTGGGGCCCACGAAACTATGGCTACACCTTC
CASSPSWGPRNYGYTF
>-|TRBV21-1|-|TRBJ2-5
TGTGCCAGCAGCCGAACCGGGACTAGCCCGGTTGATATCCAGTACTTC
CASSRTGTSPVDIQYF
>-|TRBV10-3|few|TRBJ2-2
TGTGCCATCAGAGGGGACACTGACACCGGGGAGCTGTTTTTT
CAIRGDTDTGELFF
>-|TRBV2|few|TRBJ2-3
TGTGCCAGCAGTGTAGGTGCGGGCACAGATACGCAGTATTTT
CASSVGAGTDTQYF
>-|TRBV30|few|TRBJ2-5
TGTGCCTGTACCCCGGGGCAAGAGACCCAGTACTTC
CACTPGQETQYF
>-|TRBV7-3|few|TRBJ2-6
TGTGCCAGCAGCAGTACAGGTGGAATGCGCTCTGGGGCCAACGTCCTGACTTTC
CASSSTGGMRSGANVLTF
>-|TRBV30|-|TRBJ1-1
TGTGCCTGGAGAAAGGGGGGGAACACTGAAGCTTTCTTT
CAWRKGGNTEAFF
>-|TRBV13|few|TRBJ1-4
TGTGCCAGCAGCTTAGGCAGGGTGGGAGAAAAACTGTTTTTT
CASSLGRVGEKLFF
>TRBD2|TRBV5-4|-|TRBJ2-2
TGTGCCAGCAGCTCCGGACTAGCGTGGAACACCGGGGAGCTGTTTTTT
CASSSGLAWNTGELFF
>-|TRBV5-4|few|TRBJ1-2
TGTGCCAGCAGCGTTAAGACAGGACCCTATGGCTACACCTTC
CASSVKTGPYGYTF
>-|TRBV9|few|TRBJ2-1
TGTGCCAGCAGCGAAGGGACATCGCGCTACAATGAGCAGTTCTTC
CASSEGTSRYNEQFF
>-|TRBV30|-|TRBJ2-7
TGTGCCTGGAATCTCCAGGGCGAGCAGTACTTC
CAWNLQGEQYF
>TRBD1|TRBV6-1|-|TRBJ2-5
TGTGCCAGCAGTACTGGACAGGGCCCGGAAGAGACCCAGTACTTC
CASSTGQGPEETQYF
>TRBD1|TRBV19|-|TRBJ2-6
TGTGCCAGTAGTAGGACAGGGTACTCTGGGGCCAACGTCCTGACTTTC
CASSRTGYSGANVLTF
>TRBD1|TRBV28|-|TRBJ2-6
TGTGCCAGCCTACGACAGGGGGCCATTACCTCTGGGGCCAACGTCCTGACTTTC
CASLRQGAITSGANVLTF
>-|TRBV9|-|TRBJ2-7
TGTGCCAGCAGCGTAGGAGGCTCCTACGAGCAGTACTTC
CASSVGGSYEQYF
>-|TRBV7-2|-|TRBJ2-5
TGTGCCAGCAGCCGTCCGGGACTCGACCCTAAGACCCAGTACTTC
CASSRPGLDPKTQYF
>-|TRBV18|few|TRBJ1-4
TGTGCCAGCTCACCGGCTGATGAAAAACTGTTTTTT
CASSPADEKLFF
>TRBD2|TRBV7-2|-|TRBJ2-1
TGTGCCAGCAGCTCGGGACTAGCGGGAGTGGGAGATGAGCAGTTCTTC
CASSSGLAGVGDEQFF